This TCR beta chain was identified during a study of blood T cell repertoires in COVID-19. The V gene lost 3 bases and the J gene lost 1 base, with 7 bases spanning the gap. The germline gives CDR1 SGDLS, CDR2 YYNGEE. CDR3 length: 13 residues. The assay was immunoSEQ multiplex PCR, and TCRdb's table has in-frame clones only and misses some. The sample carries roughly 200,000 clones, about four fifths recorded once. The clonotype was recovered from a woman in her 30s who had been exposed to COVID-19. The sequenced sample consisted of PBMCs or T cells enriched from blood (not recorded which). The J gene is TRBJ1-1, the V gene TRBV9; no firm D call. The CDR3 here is CASSAGKNTEAFF. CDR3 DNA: TGTGCCAGCAGCGCCGGGAAGAACACTGAAGCTTTCTTT.